This T cell receptor beta chain came from a study of OX40 agonist ivuxolimab in advanced cancers. Study information: Intravenous ivuxolimab at 0.01 to 10 mg/kg was given to patients every 2 weeks.

This table comes from immunoSEQ multiplex PCR, and its TCRdb copy is limited to in-frame clones, with some not included. Among approximately 96,000 clones, around 91% were seen once, and the ten largest hold around 1.5%. V lost 6 bases, J lost 2 bases, and 14 bases lay in between. Germline V gene lookup returns CDR1 MDHEN and CDR2 SYDVKM. This CDR3 spans 14 amino acids. The TCR was taken from an adult with an advanced solid tumor such as melanoma, head and neck, liver or kidney cancer. The sequencing here drew on CD4+ or CD8+ T cells sorted from blood, taken in a trial of the OX40 agonist ivuxolimab. The rearrangement uses TRBV28 and TRBJ2-7; the D call may be TRBD1 or TRBD2 (5 bases each). CDR3 in amino acids: CASRGTYATYEQYF. In nucleotides, the CDR3 is TGTGCCAGCAGGGGGACGTATGCTACCTACGAGCAGTACTTC.